This is a list of T cell receptor beta chains from one sample in a study of graft-versus-host responses after intestinal transplantation. TCRdb's table, derived via immunoSEQ multiplex PCR, lists solely in-frame clones and lacks some. The data show more than 90,000 clones, with roughly 93% seen just once and around 0.49% held by the top ten. These receptors' antigens are unknown. The material sequenced was unstimulated CD8+ T cells sorted from spleen or lymph node cells, taken before intestinal transplant. These receptors all stem from a human donor who received an intestinal transplant. The CDR3 runs from the conserved cysteine through the conserved F or W. The D gene is left open where the match is weak. Where a row states a size, it is once, few, many or the class of an expanded clone; other rows omit it.

>TRBV28|once|TRBJ1-2|.
TGTGCCAGCAACCCCCCAGGGGAGCACTATGGCTACACCTTC
CASNPPGEHYGYTF
>TRBV5-8|.|TRBJ2-7|.
TGTGCCAGCAGCCGTCGACAGATTCCCTACGAGCAGTACTTC
CASSRRQIPYEQYF
>TRBV5-4|once|TRBJ2-5|TRBD1
TGTGCCAGCAATGCCGGGACAGGGCTCCAAGAGACCCAGTACTTC
CASNAGTGLQETQYF
>TRBV11-2|.|TRBJ2-1|TRBD2
TGTGCCAGCAGCTTGGGTACGGGGGGGTCCTACAATGAGCAGTTCTTC
CASSLGTGGSYNEQFF
>TRBV28|.|TRBJ2-1|TRBD2
TGTGCCAGCAGTTTACGACAGGGACTAGCGGGAGGTATTGGGGACAATGAGCAGTTCTTC
CASSLRQGLAGGIGDNEQFF
>TRBV12-5|.|TRBJ2-1|.
TGTGCTAGTGGTTTGGGGGGGACTTACAATGAGCAGTTCTTC
CASGLGGTYNEQFF
>TRBV6-5|.|TRBJ2-2|TRBD2
TGTGCCAGCAGTCTTAGCGGGAGCGGAACCGGGGAGCTGTTTTTT
CASSLSGSGTGELFF
>TRBV28|.|TRBJ2-3|TRBD2
TGTGCCAGCAGTTTAGCGGGAGTAGACCCCTACACAGATACGCAGTATTTT
CASSLAGVDPYTDTQYF
>TRBV6-4|once|TRBJ1-3|.
TGTGCCAGCAGTCTCAATCAGGTGGAAAACACCATATATTTT
CASSLNQVENTIYF
>TRBV4-1|once|TRBJ2-5|TRBD2
TGCGCCAGCAGCCAAGATCCTAGCGGGATGGAGACCCAGTACTTC
CASSQDPSGMETQYF
>TRBV5-1|.|TRBJ2-3|.
TGCGCCAGCAGCTTAGAGGGCGCCGGGGGAAAGCAGTATTTT
CASSLEGAGGKQYF
>TRBV19|.|TRBJ1-1|.
TGTGCCAGTAGTATAGTTTGGAGCACTGAAGCTTTCTTT
CASSIVWSTEAFF
>TRBV7-6|.|TRBJ2-7|.
TGTGCCAGCAGCTTAACGGGGTACGAGCAGTACTTC
CASSLTGYEQYF
>TRBV10-3|.|TRBJ2-1|TRBD1
TGTGCCATCAGTAGACAGGGAACGGTGCAGTTCTTC
CAISRQGTVQFF
>TRBV28|few|TRBJ1-3|.
TGTGCCAGCAGATTACAGGGCTGGGGTGGAAACACCATATATTTT
CASRLQGWGGNTIYF
>TRBV7-6|.|TRBJ2-5|TRBD1
TGTGCCAGCAGCTTAGTTATGGGACAGGGAAGGGAGACCCAGTACTTC
CASSLVMGQGRETQYF
>TRBV19|.|TRBJ2-1|TRBD1
TGTGCCAGTAGTATAGGGGCCAATTGGGCAGGGGGTACCTACAATGAGCAGTTCTTC
CASSIGANWAGGTYNEQFF
>TRBV7-8|.|TRBJ2-1|.
TGTGCCAGCAGCTTACTCGGCGGAACCTACAATGAGCAGTTCTTC
CASSLLGGTYNEQFF
>TRBV7-9|.|TRBJ1-1|.
TGTGCCAGCAGCTTTCCGAGCAACACTGAAGCTTTCTTT
CASSFPSNTEAFF
>TRBV5-1|.|TRBJ2-3|TRBD2
TGCGCCAGCAGCTTGGCTAGCGGGGGGTCCTCCACAGATACGCAGTATTTT
CASSLASGGSSTDTQYF
>TRBV11-2|once|TRBJ2-7|.
TGTGCCAGCAGCTTAGCGGGGACATACGAGCAGTACTTC
CASSLAGTYEQYF
>TRBV19|.|TRBJ2-7|.
TGTGCCAGTAGTGCCCTGGGGGGATACGAGCAGTACTTC
CASSALGGYEQYF
>TRBV7-9|.|TRBJ2-3|.
TGTGCCAGCAGCCACCCCGGTTCAGATACGCAGTATTTT
CASSHPGSDTQYF
>TRBV13|.|TRBJ1-2|TRBD1
TGTGCCAGCAGCCCGACAGGGGGACCCCACGTCTATGGCTACACCTTC
CASSPTGGPHVYGYTF
>TRBV14|.|TRBJ2-1|TRBD2
TGTGCCAGCAGCCAGGGCTGGACTAGCGGGATCGGTGGCGATGAGCAGTTCTTC
CASSQGWTSGIGGDEQFF
>TRBV7-8|.|TRBJ1-2|TRBD1
TGTGCCAGCAGCTTAGTCCGGCAGGGGGCGTTGGATGGCTACACCTTC
CASSLVRQGALDGYTF
>TRBV19|.|TRBJ2-7|TRBD2
TGTGCCAGTAGTATAGCGGGAGGCACCTACGAGCAGTACTTC
CASSIAGGTYEQYF
>TRBV19|.|TRBJ2-7|.
TGTGCCAGTAGTCAAACATTTGGAGGTTTGGCCTACGAGCAGTACTTC
CASSQTFGGLAYEQYF
>TRBV4-3|.|TRBJ1-2|.
TGCGCCAGCAGCCAAGACTTGTTACAGGAAGGGGGCTACACCTTC
CASSQDLLQEGGYTF
>TRBV2|.|TRBJ2-5|.
TGTGCCAGCAGTGACATAGAGACCCAGTACTTC
CASSDIETQYF
>TRBV6-1|.|TRBJ1-4|.
TGTGCCAGCAGGGCAGGGTGGAATGAAAAACTGTTTTTT
CASRAGWNEKLFF
>TRBV27|.|TRBJ2-1|.
TGTGCCAGCAGTTTGGCGGAGTCCTACAATGAGCAGTTCTTC
CASSLAESYNEQFF
>TRBV21-1|.|TRBJ1-1|.
TGTGCCAGCAGCCGCCAGGATGACCACCAGAACACTGAAGCTTTCTTT
CASSRQDDHQNTEAFF
>TRBV6-5|once|TRBJ1-1|.
TGTGCCCCAGTCGACACTGAAGCTTTCTTT
CAPVDTEAFF
>TRBV19|.|TRBJ2-1|TRBD2
TGTGCCAGTAGTATAGACCCTAGCGGGAGGTGGACTGAGCAGTTCTTC
CASSIDPSGRWTEQFF
>TRBV29-1|.|TRBJ1-1|TRBD1
TGCAGCGTCGCCGGGACAGGGGACTTGAACACTGAAGCTTTCTTT
CSVAGTGDLNTEAFF
>TRBV7-6|.|TRBJ1-2|TRBD1
TGTGCCAGCAGGCCAGCAGGGGGCGGCGACTATGGCTACACCTTC
CASRPAGGGDYGYTF